The 5 T cell receptor beta chains below come from one sample, sequenced in a study of siplizumab effects on memory and regulatory T cells (dated by TCRdb to between 2017 and 2020). The library was obtained by the immunoSEQ multiplex PCR assay. The table was pulled from immuneACCESS by TCRdb, which kept in-frame rearrangements only. Such tables lose some clones; where checked, under half of the loss comes from unresolved V genes, and the rest has no known cause. The sample has 85,000 to 95,000 clones on record, 85% to 95% of them singletons. Jointly, the top ten make up around 0.3% of the sample. The sequencing input was non-Treg CD4+ T cells sorted from blood. The cell subset or site label of this sample denotes: FACS-sorted unstimulated CD4+ non-regulatory T cells. The receptor set was obtained from a human donor in good health.

This clone was counted once. V and J are TRBV30 and TRBJ1-6, with D hard to call. This CDR3 is built from 13 residues. The ends were cut back, 2 bases at V and 8 bases at J, with 10 bases in the middle. Germline V gene lookup returns CDR1 GTSNPN and CDR2 SVGIG (reference sequence). DNA for the CDR3: TGTGCCTGGAGTTCGTCAGAGCATTCACCCCTCCACTTT. Translation: CAWSSSEHSPLHF.

The V and J genes are TRBV30 and TRBJ2-3; D is unclear. The CDR3 extends over 13 amino acids. The germline V and J ends were trimmed by 0 bases and 3 bases, with 7 bases remaining between them. The germline V gene encodes CDR1 GTSNPN and CDR2 SVGIG (reference sequence). The CDR3: CAWSVHRTDTQYF. The CDR3 DNA reads TGTGCCTGGAGTGTACACCGAACAGATACGCAGTATTTT.

The chain has TRBV7-2 and TRBJ1-5, with 7 bases aligning to TRBD1. V shed 5 bases, J shed 7 bases, and the junction held 5 bases outside the gene matches. Germline loops: CDR1 SGHTA, CDR2 FQGNSA. CDR3 length: 13 residues. For the CDR3, the DNA is TGTGCCAGCAGCCTAGGGGGCCCGCAGCCCCAGCATTTT. Amino acid sequence: CASSLGGPQPQHF.

The chain uses TRBV6-5 and TRBJ1-2; D remains unclear. The CDR3 consists of 15 residues. Germline V gene data show CDR1 as MNHEY and CDR2 as SVGAGI. Trimming removed 0 bases at V and 7 bases at J, with 15 bases between. CDR3 DNA sequence: TGTGCCAGCAGTTACTCGGCAGGTCGGAGTGGTGGCTACACCTTC. This sequence encodes CASSYSAGRSGGYTF.

The chain uses TRBV7-2 and TRBJ2-1; no reliable D call. The ends were cut back, 1 base at V and 9 bases at J, with 7 bases in the middle. The CDR3 consists of 12 residues. Germline lookup yields CDR1 SGHTA and CDR2 FQGNSA. CDR3 protein: CASSLVWSEQFF. CDR3 nucleotide sequence: TGTGCCAGCAGCTTAGTCTGGAGTGAGCAGTTCTTC. The whole variable domain, remainder taken from reference TRBV7-2 and TRBJ2-1, is GAGVSQSPSNKVTEKGKDVELRCDPISGHTALYWYRQSLGQGLEFLIYFQGNSAPDKSGLPSDRFSAERTGGSVSTLTIQRTQQEDSAVYLCASSLVWSEQFFGPGTRLTVL.